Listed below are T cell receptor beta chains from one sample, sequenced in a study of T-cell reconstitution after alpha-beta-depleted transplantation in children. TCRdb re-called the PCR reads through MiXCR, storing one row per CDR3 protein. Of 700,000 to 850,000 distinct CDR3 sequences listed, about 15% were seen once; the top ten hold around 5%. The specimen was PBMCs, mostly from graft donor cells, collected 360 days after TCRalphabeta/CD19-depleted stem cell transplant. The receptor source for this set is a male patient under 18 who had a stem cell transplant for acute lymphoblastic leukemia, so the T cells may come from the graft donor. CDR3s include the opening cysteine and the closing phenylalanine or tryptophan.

CDR3aa: CASSPSPNTGELFF
j_gene: TRBJ2-2
v_gene: TRBV7-8

CDR3aa: CASSDIQGGTDTQYF
j_gene: TRBJ2-3
v_gene: TRBV10-1

CDR3aa: CASSGGTGKQFF
j_gene: TRBJ2-1
v_gene: TRBV9

CDR3aa: CASSRRTGIREETQYF
j_gene: TRBJ2-5
v_gene: TRBV14

CDR3aa: CASSMKSGTPSYEQYF
j_gene: TRBJ2-7
v_gene: TRBV5-1

CDR3aa: CARWDPPQHGNEQFF
j_gene: TRBJ2-1
v_gene: TRBV5-1

CDR3aa: CASSTTRGGFPVDTDTQYF
j_gene: TRBJ2-3
v_gene: TRBV7-6

CDR3aa: CASSLGQGEDTQYF
j_gene: TRBJ2-3
v_gene: TRBV5-1

CDR3aa: CASSSRMSGAYNEQFF
j_gene: TRBJ2-1
v_gene: TRBV5-1

CDR3aa: CSSPGLASPDTQYF
j_gene: TRBJ2-3
v_gene: TRBV20-1

CDR3aa: CSARLASGSYNEQFF
j_gene: TRBJ2-1
v_gene: TRBV20-1

CDR3aa: CASSLGSGYTF
j_gene: TRBJ1-2
v_gene: TRBV12-3/TRBV12-4

CDR3aa: CASSQALSRGAQYF
j_gene: TRBJ2-5
v_gene: TRBV4-1

CDR3aa: CSVEYRESFEQYF
j_gene: TRBJ2-7
v_gene: TRBV29-1

CDR3aa: CASSLEWGTETQYF
j_gene: TRBJ2-5
v_gene: TRBV5-1

CDR3aa: CASSLRPGINEKLFF
j_gene: TRBJ1-4
v_gene: TRBV5-8

CDR3aa: CASQLAGGNNEQFF
j_gene: TRBJ2-1
v_gene: TRBV27

CDR3aa: CASSQDKGLAGGDEQFF
j_gene: TRBJ2-1
v_gene: TRBV4-1

CDR3aa: CASSDRGQGSGNIQYF
j_gene: TRBJ2-4
v_gene: TRBV6-1

CDR3aa: CSALPSGVVAFF
j_gene: TRBJ1-1
v_gene: TRBV20-1

CDR3aa: CASSFVGGWTGELFF
j_gene: TRBJ2-2
v_gene: TRBV7-6

CDR3aa: CASGSYTEAFF
j_gene: TRBJ1-1
v_gene: TRBV19

CDR3aa: CASSWGQGPGNTIYF
j_gene: TRBJ1-3
v_gene: TRBV13

CDR3aa: CSARDFDRGNYEQYF
j_gene: TRBJ2-7
v_gene: TRBV20-1

CDR3aa: CASSDKHNGRVGEQYF
j_gene: TRBJ2-7
v_gene: TRBV7-9

CDR3aa: CASGLGQGQNYGYTF
j_gene: TRBJ1-2
v_gene: TRBV12-5

CDR3aa: CASSLMGPNEQFF
j_gene: TRBJ2-1
v_gene: TRBV12-3/TRBV12-4

CDR3aa: CSARNPTGIYEQYF
j_gene: TRBJ2-7
v_gene: TRBV20-1

CDR3aa: CAWSVLLVAGEINEQFF
j_gene: TRBJ2-1
v_gene: TRBV30

CDR3aa: CASSSHSGKGYEQYF
j_gene: TRBJ2-7
v_gene: TRBV7-8

CDR3aa: CASSTRGTVLGGYTF
j_gene: TRBJ1-2
v_gene: TRBV12-3/TRBV12-4

CDR3aa: CASSRRNPEAFF
j_gene: TRBJ1-1
v_gene: TRBV12-3/TRBV12-4

CDR3aa: CASTPSGRTYNEQFF
j_gene: TRBJ2-1
v_gene: TRBV27

CDR3aa: CASSYGASGRPSTDTQYF
j_gene: TRBJ2-3
v_gene: TRBV6-2/TRBV6-3

CDR3aa: CASHLFGEQYF
j_gene: TRBJ2-7
v_gene: TRBV2

CDR3aa: CASTAGPAGRGDTQYF
j_gene: TRBJ2-3
v_gene: TRBV11-2

CDR3aa: CASSERDSRLGGELFF
j_gene: TRBJ2-2
v_gene: TRBV2

CDR3aa: CASSPGGGVRVRAGGQSYEQYF
j_gene: TRBJ2-7
v_gene: TRBV4-2

CDR3aa: CSASAGFLSSSYNEQFF
j_gene: TRBJ2-1
v_gene: TRBV20-1

CDR3aa: CASRRGGVWLAGPSYNEQFF
j_gene: TRBJ2-1
v_gene: TRBV11-1

CDR3aa: CARSDQVLGGPSYNEQFF
j_gene: TRBJ2-1
v_gene: TRBV6-4

CDR3aa: CSASRGTENGYTF
j_gene: TRBJ1-2
v_gene: TRBV29-1

CDR3aa: CASSLTHRFDYGYTF
j_gene: TRBJ1-2
v_gene: TRBV5-1

CDR3aa: CASSWTGGASYEQYF
j_gene: TRBJ2-7
v_gene: TRBV19

CDR3aa: CSARALTGLRIYEQYF
j_gene: TRBJ2-7
v_gene: TRBV20-1

CDR3aa: CASSLVWGYQETQYF
j_gene: TRBJ2-5
v_gene: TRBV5-5

CDR3aa: CSVVKGTYEQYF
j_gene: TRBJ2-7
v_gene: TRBV29-1

CDR3aa: CASSSLGQEYGYTF
j_gene: TRBJ1-2
v_gene: TRBV5-1

CDR3aa: CASSFYLYGTELYEQYF
j_gene: TRBJ2-7
v_gene: TRBV7-2

CDR3aa: CAWSDRGLNTEAFF
j_gene: TRBJ1-1
v_gene: TRBV30

CDR3aa: CAISVATSSYEQYF
j_gene: TRBJ2-7
v_gene: TRBV10-3

CDR3aa: CASSLYESEQYF
j_gene: TRBJ2-7
v_gene: TRBV7-9

CDR3aa: CASSFERASGRDNTQYF
j_gene: TRBJ2-3
v_gene: TRBV7-9

CDR3aa: CASSLERRGTGYNEQFF
j_gene: TRBJ2-1
v_gene: TRBV5-1

CDR3aa: CASSLGGQGAFF
j_gene: TRBJ1-1
v_gene: TRBV27

CDR3aa: CASSLDPGSYSYNEQFF
j_gene: TRBJ2-1
v_gene: TRBV5-6

CDR3aa: CARLKANRNTGELFF
j_gene: TRBJ2-2
v_gene: TRBV12-3/TRBV12-4

CDR3aa: CASSLEVAGGPDTQYF
j_gene: TRBJ2-3
v_gene: TRBV7-8

CDR3aa: CASSVSGREDIQYF
j_gene: TRBJ2-4
v_gene: TRBV5-1